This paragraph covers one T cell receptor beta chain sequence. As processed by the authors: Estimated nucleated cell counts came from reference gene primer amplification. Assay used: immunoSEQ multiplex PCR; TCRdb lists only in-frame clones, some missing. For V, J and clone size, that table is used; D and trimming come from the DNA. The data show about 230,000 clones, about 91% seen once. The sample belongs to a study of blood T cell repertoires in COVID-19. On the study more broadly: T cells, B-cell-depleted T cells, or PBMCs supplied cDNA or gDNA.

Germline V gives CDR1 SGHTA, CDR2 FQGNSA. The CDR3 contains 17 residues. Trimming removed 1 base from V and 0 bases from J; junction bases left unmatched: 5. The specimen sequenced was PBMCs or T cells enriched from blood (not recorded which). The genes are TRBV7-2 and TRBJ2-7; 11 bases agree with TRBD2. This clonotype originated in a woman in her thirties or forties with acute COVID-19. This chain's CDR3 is CASSLVSSGGTSYEQYF. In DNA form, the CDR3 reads TGTGCCAGCAGCTTAGTGTCTAGCGGGGGGACCTCCTACGAGCAGTACTTC.